This T cell receptor beta chain was recorded in a study of blood T cells in healthy people across ages. For the study at large: When template switching was applied, about one barcoded beta molecule was captured per two T cells.

PCR was performed a second time for about 6 to 12 cycles using a sample-barcoded 5' primer and a J-beta primer mix. TCRdb redid the calling of the 5' RACE reads with MiXCR, one entry per CDR3 protein. The sample lists approximately 730,000 distinct CDR3 sequences, about 55% occurring once. The CDR3 length is 12 residues. V was clipped by 3 bases and J by 10 bases, with 12 bases between them. Germline-derived CDR1 and CDR2 are LNHNV and YYDKDF (reference sequence). Findings and caveats of the study: A roughly linear fall in TCR beta diversity per million T cells was seen with increasing age.

Remarks on this clonotype: The antigen is undetermined.

The sequence came from a man older than 75 in good health. The chain couples TRBV15 to TRBJ1-1; D is unresolved. The sequencing input was blood. Here the CDR3 reads CATSSKQDGAFF. The CDR3 DNA reads as TGTGCCACCAGCAGTAAGCAGGACGGAGCTTTCTTT.